The clone carrying this T cell receptor beta chain has only one observation. What it binds is unknown. The same CDR3 arises from other DNA sequences in this sample as well. Following RNA extraction, reverse transcription yielded cDNA that acted as the sequencing template. TCRdb's table, derived via immunoSEQ multiplex PCR, lists solely in-frame clones and lacks some. Altogether some 120,000 clones are present, around three fifths being singletons, with the ten largest covering 3.5% to 5.5%. The CDR3 consists of 15 residues. Per the germline V gene, CDR1 is SGHRS and CDR2 is YFSETQ. Trimming took 3 bases from V and 3 from J; bases not matched to a gene: 1. These data originate in a study of CD8+ T cells in alopecia areata. Study-wide findings and caveats: With patients, TCR sharing proved less clear than in mice, a difference possibly related to HLA.

The receptor was derived from a human donor with alopecia areata. The source material was CD4+ T cells sorted from blood, sampled at week 0. This chain joins TRBV5-1 and TRBJ2-3; 13 nucleotides match TRBD2. CDR3 DNA: TGCGCCAGCAGCTCGGGACTAGCGGGAACAGATACGCAGTATTTT. Translating it yields CASSSGLAGTDTQYF.